Below, 17 T cell receptor beta chains from the same sample are listed, as sequenced in a study of low-dose radiotherapy and immunotherapy resistance in tumors (dated by TCRdb to between 2021 and 2023). TCRdb shows the sequencer as Illumina HiSeq 2500. Superscript III and a set of TRAV- and TRBV-specific primers were used to synthesize first-strand cDNA, so that both TCRalpha and TCRbeta chains were covered. TCRs were amplified with Phusion for roughly 20 PCR cycles using a constant-region primer together with the adapter attached to the V primers. The raw public reads went through TCRdb reprocessing: fastp at Q25, MiXCR clone calling, in-frame beta chains kept. Each entry is one CDR3 protein sequence, shown with its most common DNA and genes. In all, the sample holds under 95,000 distinct CDR3 sequences, and over 15% of those were seen once. Roughly 2.8% of the sample is held by the ten biggest clonotypes.

The intended sense of this specimen's time point label: before trial treatment. Specimen: PBMCs, collected before treatment. Source of these receptors: a male donor with prostate cancer.

The V gene is TRBV5-4, the J gene TRBJ2-7; D may be TRBD2 (6 bases). The CDR3 runs to 14 residues. The ends were cut back, 0 bases at V and 4 bases at J, with 11 bases in the middle. Germline CDR1 SGHNT, CDR2 YYREEE (reference sequence). As DNA, the CDR3 is TGTGCCAGCAGCTTGGCCGCAGGAGGGTACGAGCAGTACTTC. Protein sequence: CASSLAAGGYEQYF.

This clonotype was seen ten or more times. V is TRBV5-4 and J is TRBJ2-5, with 9 nucleotides matching TRBD2. The CDR3 is 15 amino acids. Germline V gene lookup returns CDR1 SGHNT and CDR2 YYREEE (reference sequence). V was clipped by 4 bases and J by 3 bases; unmatched bases: 7. In nucleotides, the CDR3 is TGTGCCAGCAGCCCCACCCGGACTAGCGAAGAGACCCAGTACTTC. Translated: CASSPTRTSEETQYF.

This clonotype was counted many times. V and J are TRBV5-6 and TRBJ2-5; D is unresolved. Germline CDR1 SGHDT, CDR2 YYEEEE. CDR3 length equals 12 residues. Trimming took off 4 bases at V and 4 bases at J, with 8 bases between the two ends. The CDR3 DNA follows: TGTGCCAGCAGCCCCCTGGGAGAGACCCAGTACTTC. Translation: CASSPLGETQYF.

V usage is TRBV25-1 and J usage is TRBJ2-6, with D maybe TRBD1 (6 bases). Germline CDR1 and CDR2: MGHDK and SYGVNS. The CDR3 loop spans 17 amino acids. The V end was cut by 3 bases, the J end by 0 bases, with 12 bases between. Here the CDR3 reads CASSDQRGTSGANVLTF. The CDR3 DNA sequence: TGTGCCAGCAGTGACCAGAGGGGGACCTCTGGGGCCAACGTCCTGACTTTC.

This clonotype was found many times. The J gene is TRBJ2-1, the V gene TRBV12-3 or TRBV12-4, with D perhaps given as TRBD1 or TRBD2 (6 bases each). Trimming stripped 0 bases from V and 7 bases from J, with 13 bases between. The CDR3 covers 15 residues. The DNA of the CDR3 is TGTGCCAGCAGTTTAGCGGGGGGCCTGGGGAATGAGCAGTTCTTC. Amino acids: CASSLAGGLGNEQFF.

The table lists this clonotype with many counts. V gene TRBV2 combines with J gene TRBJ1-1, with TRBD1 matching over 9 bases. The CDR3 is 13 residues long. Trimming at V came to 7 bases and at J to 3 bases, leaving 3 bases not matched to a gene. CDR1 SNHLY and CDR2 FYNNEI come from the germline V gene. Here the CDR3 reads CASTRDRDTEAFF. The CDR3 DNA reads as TGTGCCAGCACCAGGGACAGGGACACTGAAGCTTTCTTT.

There are many counts of this clonotype. The J gene is TRBJ2-4, the V gene TRBV20-1; the D gene is possibly TRBD1 (7 bases). Trimming took 1 base from V and 1 from J, leaving 14 bases between them. Germline V lookup: CDR1 DFQATT, CDR2 SNEGSKA (reference sequence). The CDR3 is made up of 16 amino acids. CDR3 bases: TGCAGTGCTAGAGGAGGAGGGGGCGCCGCCAAAAACATTCAGTACTTC. Residues: CSARGGGGAAKNIQYF.

A note on this clonotype: It differs at one base from a far larger clone, so likely a read error. The V gene is TRBV7-6, the J gene TRBJ2-1; maybe TRBD1 (5 bases). The CDR3 has 14 residues. The V gene's germline CDR1 is SGHVS and CDR2 FNYEAQ. CDR3 sequence: CDSSLTGNYNEQFF. For the CDR3, the DNA is TGTGACAGCAGCCTAACAGGCAACTACAATGAGCAGTTCTTC.

This clonotype was recorded at least ten times. Written as DNA, the CDR3 is TGTGCCATCAGGAGCTCGGAGACCCAGTACTTC. Its protein product is CAIRSSETQYF. The rearrangement links TRBV10-3 to TRBJ2-5; D ambiguous. Germline CDR1 ENHRY, CDR2 SYGVKD. V lost 6 bases and J lost 5, with 7 bases in between. CDR3 size: 11 residues.

The J gene is TRBJ1-1, the V gene TRBV11-2; D not certain. The germline gives CDR1 SGHAT, CDR2 FQNNGV. The ends were cut back, 1 base at V and 4 bases at J, with 16 bases in the middle. The CDR3 extends over 16 amino acids. The CDR3 region is CASSLVGSQWSTEAFF. Here the CDR3 DNA reads TGTGCCAGCAGCTTAGTGGGGTCTCAGTGGAGCACTGAAGCTTTCTTT. The entire variable domain, with the rest obtained from reference TRBV11-2 and TRBJ1-1, is as follows: EAGVAQSPRYKIIEKRQSVAFWCNPISGHATLYWYQQILGQGPKLLIQFQNNGVVDDSQLPKDRFSAERLKGVDSTLKIQPAKLEDSAVYLCASSLVGSQWSTEAFFGQGTRLTVV.

This clonotype was counted at least ten times. This sequence joins TRBV19 and TRBJ2-5; 14 bases line up with TRBD2. The length of the CDR3 is 15 residues. Germline V gene data show CDR1 as LNHDA and CDR2 as SQIVND (reference sequence). V was clipped by 7 bases and J by 4 bases; unmatched bases: 5. The CDR3 sequence: CASTPTSGGAETQYF. DNA for the CDR3: TGTGCCAGTACCCCGACTAGCGGGGGGGCAGAGACCCAGTACTTC.

At least ten counts were recorded for this clonotype. V is TRBV6-5 and J is TRBJ2-7; tentatively, D is TRBD2 (5 bases). The CDR3 loop spans 13 amino acids. V was shortened by 7 bases and J by 3 bases, with 13 bases between the two germline ends. Per germline, CDR1 MNHEY and CDR2 SVGAGI. The CDR3 nucleotides read TGTGCCAGCAAGAGGGCCCTCAACTACGAGCAGTACTTC. It encodes CASKRALNYEQYF.

This clonotype turned up a few times. The V gene is TRBV20-1, the J gene TRBJ2-1; 13 bases are a match to TRBD2. The CDR3 sequence is 15 residues long. V trimming: 5 bases; J trimming: 7 bases; junction bases outside the gene matches: 8. CDR1 and CDR2 (germline): DFQATT, SNEGSKA (reference sequence). CDR3 DNA sequence: TGCAGTGCTGAACGACTAGCGGGGGGATCTAATGAGCAGTTCTTC. Protein sequence: CSAERLAGGSNEQFF.

The table lists this clonotype with many counts. The chain carries TRBV19 and TRBJ2-7, with 10 bases aligning to TRBD1. Germline trimming cut 7 bases from V and 2 bases from J; bases unmatched to any gene: 8. This CDR3 has 15 residues. Germline values: CDR1 LNHDA, CDR2 SQIVND (reference sequence). The CDR3 loop reads CASTASGTGAYEQYF. CDR3 bases: TGTGCCAGTACCGCTTCCGGGACAGGGGCCTACGAGCAGTACTTC.

This clonotype occurred many times. The chain couples TRBV19 to TRBJ2-4; D not certain. This CDR3 region has 17 residues. Deletions cut 0 bases from V and 7 bases from J, with 19 bases between. CDR1 and CDR2 from the germline V gene are LNHDA and SQIVND (reference sequence). CDR3 region: CASSIDLGAVGYNIQYF. The CDR3 DNA reads TGTGCCAGTAGTATAGATCTGGGCGCCGTCGGCTACAACATTCAGTACTTC.

At least ten counts were recorded for this clonotype. The genes are TRBV28 and TRBJ1-5; D ambiguous. The length of the CDR3 is 12 residues. In germline, CDR1 is MDHEN, CDR2 SYDVKM. V was shortened by 3 bases and J by 4 bases, with 4 bases between the two germline ends. CDR3: CASSFVNQPQHF. The CDR3 DNA reads as TGTGCCAGCAGTTTCGTGAATCAGCCCCAGCATTTT.

This clonotype was seen many times. The chain joins TRBV29-1 to TRBJ1-3, with 8 bases identical to TRBD1. The CDR3 sequence is 16 residues long. The germline CDR1 and CDR2 sequences are SQVTM and ANQGSEA. Germline trimming cut 1 base from V and 2 bases from J; bases unmatched to any gene: 7. The CDR3 nucleotides read TGCAGCGTTGAAGCGGGCCCCAGGGGGCCTGGAAACACCATATATTTT. It specifies CSVEAGPRGPGNTIYF.